The 27 T cell receptor beta chains presented below share a single source sample, sequenced in a study of blood T cell repertoires in COVID-19. The method was immunoSEQ multiplex PCR; TCRdb's version includes in-frame clones alone and lacks a portion of them. The table includes around 160,000 clones, about four fifths detected once. Sample: peripheral blood. These receptor sequences come from a human donor with acute or convalescent COVID-19. The donor label of this sample is uncertain.

V usage is TRBV5-6 and J usage is TRBJ1-2, with 10 bases identical to TRBD1. Per the germline V gene, CDR1 is SGHDT and CDR2 is YYEEEE. The junction had 5 bases not matched to a gene; V was cut back by 1 base and J by 8 bases. The CDR3 length is 14 residues. The CDR3 region is CASSLPGQGKGYTF. CDR3 bases: TGTGCCAGCAGCTTGCCGGGACAGGGGAAGGGCTACACCTTC. The full variable domain, with the rest looked up from reference TRBV5-6 and TRBJ1-2, is DAGVTQSPTHLIKTRGQQVTLRCSPKSGHDTVSWYQQALGQGPQFIFQYYEEEERQRGNFPDRFSGHQFPNYSSELNVNALLLGDSALYLCASSLPGQGKGYTFGSGTRLTVV.

The genes are TRBV11-2 and TRBJ1-1, with D uncertain. This CDR3 is 13 amino acids long. V lost 5 bases, J lost 3 bases, and 10 bases lay in between. Germline V gene sequence: CDR1 SGHAT, CDR2 FQNNGV. The CDR3 sequence is CASSPSSDTEAFF. The CDR3, as DNA: TGTGCCAGCAGCCCAAGCTCGGACACTGAAGCTTTCTTT.

The V and J genes are TRBV6-5 and TRBJ1-6; D is undetermined. V was cut by 1 base and J by 5 bases, with 12 bases left in between. CDR3 size: 16 residues. Germline V gene sequence: CDR1 MNHEY, CDR2 SVGAGI. The CDR3 is CASSYLLEGDNSPLHF. In nucleotides, the CDR3 is TGTGCCAGCAGTTACTTACTAGAGGGTGATAATTCACCCCTCCACTTT.

This clone was counted between two and nine times. The chain links TRBV11-2 to TRBJ1-6; D is uncertain. The ends were cut back, 1 base at V and 10 bases at J, with 14 bases in the middle. The CDR3 spans 15 residues. CDR1 SGHAT and CDR2 FQNNGV come from the germline V gene. The DNA for the CDR3 is TGTGCCAGCAGCTTAGCCCCCGGGGTAACGTCACCCCTCCACTTT. Translating it yields CASSLAPGVTSPLHF.

This chain links TRBV24-1 with TRBJ1-1; D ambiguous. The CDR3 is 13 residues long. Trimming shortened V by 4 bases and J by 4 bases, and 9 bases separated the two germline ends. The germline V gene encodes CDR1 KGHDR and CDR2 SFDVKD. The chain's CDR3 is CATSEEGGTEAFF. As DNA, the CDR3 is TGTGCCACCAGTGAAGAGGGAGGCACTGAAGCTTTCTTT.

This chain joins TRBV5-1 and TRBJ2-7; D perhaps matches TRBD1 (6 bases). V lost 7 bases and J 1 base, leaving 9 bases between the germline ends. The CDR3 loop spans 12 amino acids. CDR1 is SGHRS, CDR2 YFSETQ, per germline. Here the CDR3 reads CASGQSSYEQYF. As DNA, the CDR3 is TGCGCCAGCGGACAGTCTTCCTACGAGCAGTACTTC.

The chain has TRBV29-1 and TRBJ1-2; D might be TRBD1 (5 bases). Trimming left V 0 bases short and J 4 bases short, with 12 bases between. Germline CDR1 SQVTM, CDR2 ANQGSEA. The CDR3 runs to 14 residues. The CDR3 DNA follows: TGCAGCGTTGAAGATCAAGAGACAGCCTATGGCTACACCTTC. It encodes CSVEDQETAYGYTF.

This chain uses TRBV28 with TRBJ1-3; 7 bases agree with TRBD1. From germline, CDR1 is MDHEN and CDR2 SYDVKM. This CDR3 contains 14 residues. V dropped 7 bases and J dropped 4; count of bases not matched to a gene: 7. CDR3 loop: CASIRQGAGNTIYF. CDR3 bases: TGTGCCAGCATCCGACAGGGAGCCGGAAACACCATATATTTT.

The chain recombines TRBV24-1 with TRBJ2-1; 12 bases agree with TRBD2. Germline assignment: CDR1 KGHDR and CDR2 SFDVKD. Unmatched junction bases numbered 4, after V lost 5 bases and J lost 6 bases. This CDR3 contains 15 residues. CDR3 sequence (DNA): TGTGCCACCAGTGGGACTAGCGGGGACCCCAATGAGCAGTTCTTC. Protein: CATSGTSGDPNEQFF.

A single count supports this clone. The V call is TRBV7-9, the J call TRBJ2-7; TRBD1 matches at 7 bases. Trimming removed 4 bases from V and 3 bases from J; junction bases left unmatched: 12. Germline CDR1 SEHNR, CDR2 FQNEAQ (reference sequence). The CDR3 covers 16 residues. The CDR3 is CASSSPIRDSGYEQYF. The CDR3 coding sequence is TGTGCCAGCAGCTCCCCGATCCGGGACAGCGGCTACGAGCAGTACTTC.

The rearrangement uses TRBV6-2 or TRBV6-3 and TRBJ1-5; D is perhaps TRBD1 (6 bases). The CDR3 sequence is 15 residues long. CDR1 is MNHEY and CDR2 is SVGEGT in the germline V gene. Trimming removed 2 bases from V and 0 bases from J, with 8 bases in between. The CDR3 nucleotides are TGTGCCAGCAGTTACGACAGGTATAGCAATCAGCCCCAGCATTTT. This codes for CASSYDRYSNQPQHF.

V is TRBV5-1 and J is TRBJ1-1, with 8 bases fitting TRBD1. The CDR3 extends over 14 amino acids. Germline assignment: CDR1 SGHRS and CDR2 YFSETQ. V gave up 1 base and J gave up 6 bases; unmatched junction bases: 5. In DNA, the CDR3 is TGCGCCAGCAGCTTGAGGACAGGGCCAGCTGAAGCTTTCTTT. It encodes CASSLRTGPAEAFF.

V gene TRBV5-1 combines with J gene TRBJ2-1; D not certain. CDR1 is SGHRS and CDR2 is YFSETQ in the germline V gene. Trimming removed 0 bases at V and 0 bases at J, with 7 bases between. The CDR3 sequence is 15 residues long. CDR3 in amino acids: CASSLAADSYNEQFF. The CDR3 DNA reads TGCGCCAGCAGCTTGGCTGCGGACTCCTACAATGAGCAGTTCTTC.

The V gene is TRBV6-5, the J gene TRBJ2-7, with 7 bases fitting TRBD1. V was clipped by 5 bases and J by 7 bases; unmatched bases: 11. The germline gives CDR1 MNHEY, CDR2 SVGAGI. The CDR3 has 14 amino acids. CDR3 nucleotide sequence: TGTGCCAGCAGTCCAAGTGACAGGGTGGGGGAGCAGTACGTC. Amino acids: CASSPSDRVGEQYV.

The chain couples TRBV18 to TRBJ2-3; D unresolved. V lost 1 base, J lost 2 bases, and 16 bases lay in between. This CDR3 comprises 17 residues. CDR1 is KGHSH and CDR2 is LQKENI in the germline V gene. CDR3 amino acids: CASSPLLSRINTDTQYF. The CDR3 DNA reads TGTGCCAGCTCACCACTTCTGAGCAGGATCAACACAGATACGCAGTATTTT.

This clone was counted between two and nine times. This chain joins TRBV28 and TRBJ2-1, with TRBD2 matching 14 bases. Germline V gives CDR1 MDHEN, CDR2 SYDVKM. This CDR3 has 17 residues. V shed 4 bases and J 7 bases; nucleotides not matched to a gene: 9. The CDR3 protein is CASSSDSGTSGGNEQFF. The DNA for the CDR3 is TGTGCCAGCAGTTCCGACTCCGGGACTAGCGGGGGAAATGAGCAGTTCTTC.

This CDR3 reads CASSSSMTGYETQYF. In nucleotides, the CDR3 is TGTGCCAGTAGTTCTTCTATGACAGGGTACGAGACCCAGTACTTC. This chain joins TRBV19 and TRBJ2-5, with TRBD1 matching 7 bases. The CDR3 consists of 15 residues. The J segment lost 5 bases and the V segment lost 5 bases, leaving 11 bases of the junction unmatched. CDR1 and CDR2 (germline): LNHDA, SQIVND (reference sequence).

This chain connects TRBV7-8 to TRBJ1-6, with a tentative D call TRBD1 (5 bases). The germline V gene encodes CDR1 SGHVS and CDR2 FQNEAQ. The CDR3 loop spans 18 amino acids. Trimming cost V 2 bases and J 0 bases, with 14 bases left between them. The chain's CDR3 is CASSLTTAVSSYNSPLHF. The CDR3 nucleotides are TGTGCCAGCAGCTTAACGACAGCCGTAAGCTCCTATAATTCACCCCTCCACTTT. Filled out from reference TRBV7-8 and TRBJ1-6, the complete variable domain reads GAGVSQSPRYKVAKRGQDVALRCDPISGHVSLFWYQQALGQGPEFLTYFQNEAQLDKSGLPSDRFFAERPEGSVSTLKIQRTQQEDSAVYLCASSLTTAVSSYNSPLHFGNGTRLTVT.

Written as DNA, the CDR3 is TGTGCCAGCAGCCAAACGACAGGGCCGTACGAGCAGTACGTC. Translation: CASSQTTGPYEQYV. J is TRBJ2-7 and V is TRBV11-2, with 7 positions matching TRBD1. The CDR3 has 14 amino acids. V was clipped by 5 bases and J by 4 bases; unmatched bases: 8. Germline CDR1 is SGHAT and CDR2 is FQNNGV.

This clone appeared once. The chain uses TRBV5-3 and TRBJ2-7; D gene ambiguous. TRBV5-3 is marked as an open reading frame, function uncertain. V lost 0 bases and J 0 bases, leaving 7 bases between the germline ends. The CDR3 consists of 14 residues. The CDR3 reads CARSLADNSYEQYV. Here the CDR3 DNA reads TGTGCCAGAAGCTTGGCTGACAACTCCTACGAGCAGTACGTC.

V gene TRBV2 combines with J gene TRBJ1-3, with 7 bases matching TRBD1. The CDR3 spans 13 residues. V trimming: 7 bases; J trimming: 6 bases; junction bases outside the gene matches: 6. Germline values: CDR1 SNHLY, CDR2 FYNNEI. CDR3 sequence: CASTRTGPNTIYF. The CDR3 coding sequence is TGTGCCAGCACCCGGACAGGCCCAAACACCATATATTTT.

This chain connects TRBV5-1 to TRBJ1-2, with D possibly TRBD1 on 5 matching bases. V lost 0 bases and J 6 bases, leaving 6 bases between the germline ends. This CDR3 has 12 residues. Per the germline V gene, CDR1 is SGHRS and CDR2 is YFSETQ. The CDR3 loop reads CASSLAQDGYTF. CDR3 nucleotide sequence: TGCGCCAGCAGCTTGGCACAGGATGGCTACACCTTC.

Written as DNA, the CDR3 is TGTGCCACCACCCCCCCGGAGGGGAACACTGAAGCTTTCTTT. This encodes CATTPPEGNTEAFF. The chain employs TRBV15 and TRBJ1-1; D gene ambiguous. The CDR3 spans 14 residues. V was pared by 7 bases and J by 1 base, with 13 bases between. The germline CDR1 and CDR2 sequences are LNHNV and YYDKDF (reference sequence).

Only a few counts were recorded for this clone. The chain combines TRBV7-2 with TRBJ1-6, with TRBD1 matching over 9 bases. The CDR3 length is 16 residues. Looked up from germline, CDR1 is SGHTA and CDR2 is FQGNSA. The ends lost 5 bases at V and 6 bases at J; junction bases unmatched: 8. CDR3 sequence reads: CASSLRTGDFNSPLHF. CDR3 bases: TGTGCCAGCAGCCTCAGGACAGGGGATTTTAATTCACCCCTCCACTTT. The complete variable domain, with remaining parts taken from reference TRBV7-2 and TRBJ1-6, reads GAGVSQSPSNKVTEKGKDVELRCDPISGHTALYWYRQSLGQGLEFLIYFQGNSAPDKSGLPSDRFSAERTGGSVSTLTIQRTQQEDSAVYLCASSLRTGDFNSPLHFGNGTRLTVT.

The rearrangement joins TRBV2 to TRBJ2-1; weak D call: TRBD1 (5 bases). There are 14 residues in the CDR3. Germline CDR1 is SNHLY and CDR2 is FYNNEI. The ends were cut back, 10 bases at V and 8 bases at J, with 21 bases in the middle. The CDR3 loop reads CAIVRVSKGDEQFF. CDR3 DNA: TGTGCCATTGTCCGGGTTTCAAAAGGGGATGAGCAGTTCTTC.

The rearrangement links TRBV3-1 (or the pseudogene TRBV3-2) to TRBJ2-7, with a possible D match to TRBD1 (5 bases). V was trimmed by 4 bases and J by 2 bases, leaving 15 bases between them. The CDR3 is 15 residues long. Germline V gene data show CDR1 as LGHDT and CDR2 as YNNKEL (reference sequence). CDR3 residues: CASSPRPGLPYEQYF. In DNA, the CDR3 is TGTGCCAGCAGCCCACGCCCAGGGTTACCCTACGAGCAGTACTTC.

This chain links TRBV28 with TRBJ1-2; no definite D call. V was trimmed by 1 base and J by 0 bases, leaving 12 bases between them. The CDR3 length is 16 residues. The germline V gene has CDR1 MDHEN and CDR2 SYDVKM. CDR3 nucleotide sequence: TGTGCCAGCAGTTTATATGACCCGGGATCTAACTATGGCTACACCTTC. Translated: CASSLYDPGSNYGYTF.